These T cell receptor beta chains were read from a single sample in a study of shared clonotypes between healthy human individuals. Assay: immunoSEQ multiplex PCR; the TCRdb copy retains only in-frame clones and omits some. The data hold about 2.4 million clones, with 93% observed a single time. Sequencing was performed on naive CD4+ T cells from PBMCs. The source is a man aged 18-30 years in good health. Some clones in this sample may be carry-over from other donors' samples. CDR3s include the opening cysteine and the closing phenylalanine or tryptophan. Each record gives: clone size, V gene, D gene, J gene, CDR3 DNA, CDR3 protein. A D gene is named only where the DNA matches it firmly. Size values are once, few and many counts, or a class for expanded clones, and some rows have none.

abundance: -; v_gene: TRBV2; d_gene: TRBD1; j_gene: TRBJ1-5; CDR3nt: TGTGCCAGCAGCGAGCAGGGGGCTAGCAATCAGCCCCAGCATTTT; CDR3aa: CASSEQGASNQPQHF
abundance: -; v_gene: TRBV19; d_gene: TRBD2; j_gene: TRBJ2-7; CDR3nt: TGTGCCAGTAGTACCACTGTCCTAGCGGGCATCGAGCAGTACTTC; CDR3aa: CASSTTVLAGIEQYF
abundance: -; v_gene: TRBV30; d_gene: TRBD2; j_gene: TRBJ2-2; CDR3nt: TGTGCCTGGAGAAAACGCGGGAGCATGTACACCGGGGAGCTGTTTTTT; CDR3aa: CAWRKRGSMYTGELFF
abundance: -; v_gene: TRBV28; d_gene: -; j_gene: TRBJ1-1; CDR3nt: TGTGCCAGCAGGTCGGGCCAGAACACTGAAGCTTTCTTT; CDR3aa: CASRSGQNTEAFF
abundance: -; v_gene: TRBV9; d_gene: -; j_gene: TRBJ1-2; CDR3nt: TGTGCCAGCAGCGTAGGAGGGGGAGACGGCTACACCTTC; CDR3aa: CASSVGGGDGYTF
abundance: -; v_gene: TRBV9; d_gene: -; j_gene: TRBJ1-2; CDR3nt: TGTGCCAGCAGCGTAGGGCCCCGGGCGGTTGACTATGGCTACACCTTC; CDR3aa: CASSVGPRAVDYGYTF
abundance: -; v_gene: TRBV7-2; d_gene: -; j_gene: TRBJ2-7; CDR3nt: TGTGCCAGCAGCTCTCCAACCAGGGGCAGGACCCACCGCTACGAGCAGTACTTC; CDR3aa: CASSSPTRGRTHRYEQYF
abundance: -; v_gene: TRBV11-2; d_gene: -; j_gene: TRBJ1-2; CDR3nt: TGTGCCAGCAGCCAAGACAGGAACTATGGCTACACCTTC; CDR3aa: CASSQDRNYGYTF
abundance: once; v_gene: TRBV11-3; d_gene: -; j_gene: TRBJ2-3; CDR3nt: TGTGCCAGCAGCCCAGGCGGGGATACGCAGTATTTT; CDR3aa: CASSPGGDTQYF
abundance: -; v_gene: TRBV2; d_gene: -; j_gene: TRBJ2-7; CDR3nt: TGTGCCAGCAGAGACAGGGACTATACCTCCTACGAGCAGTACTTC; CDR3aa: CASRDRDYTSYEQYF
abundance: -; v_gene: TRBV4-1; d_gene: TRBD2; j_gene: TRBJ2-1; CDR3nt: TGCGCCAGCAGCCAAAAACTAGCGGGATCAGGTGGCGAGCAGTTCTTC; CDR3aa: CASSQKLAGSGGEQFF
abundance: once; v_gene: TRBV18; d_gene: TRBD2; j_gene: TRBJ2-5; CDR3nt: TGTGCCAGCTCACGCTTAAGCGGGAGAGGAGAGACCCAGTACTTC; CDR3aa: CASSRLSGRGETQYF
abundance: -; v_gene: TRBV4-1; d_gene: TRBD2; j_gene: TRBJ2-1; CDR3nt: TGCGCCAGCAGCCGTGGCGGGAGCTCCTACAATGAGCAGTTCTTC; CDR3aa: CASSRGGSSYNEQFF
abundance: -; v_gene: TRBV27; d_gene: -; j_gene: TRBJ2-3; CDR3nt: TGTGCCAGCAGTCCCCTCGCGACACGCACAGATACGCAGTATTTT; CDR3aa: CASSPLATRTDTQYF
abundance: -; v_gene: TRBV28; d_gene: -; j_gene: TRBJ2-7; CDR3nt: TGTGCCAGCAGTTTGCTTGGCTACGAGCAGTACTTC; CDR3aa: CASSLLGYEQYF
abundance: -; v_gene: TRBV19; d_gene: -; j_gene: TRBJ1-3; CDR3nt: TGTGCCAGTAGTGGACAAGGAGGTTATGGAAACACCATATATTTT; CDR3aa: CASSGQGGYGNTIYF
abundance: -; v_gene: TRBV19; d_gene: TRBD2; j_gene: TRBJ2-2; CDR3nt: TGTGCCAGTAGTCAGGCTAGCGGGAACACCGGGGAGCTGTTTTTT; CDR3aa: CASSQASGNTGELFF
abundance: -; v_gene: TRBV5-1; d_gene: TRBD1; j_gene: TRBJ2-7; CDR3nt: TGCGCCAGCAGCTGGGGGGACAGGTCCTACGAGCAGTACTTC; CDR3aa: CASSWGDRSYEQYF
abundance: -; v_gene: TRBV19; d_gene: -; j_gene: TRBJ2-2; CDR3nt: TGTGCCAGTAGTGAACAGGGTTACACCGGGGAGCTGTTTTTT; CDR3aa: CASSEQGYTGELFF
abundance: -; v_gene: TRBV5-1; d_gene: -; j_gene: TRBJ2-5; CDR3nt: TGCGCCAGCAGCTTAATAGGTGCCGCCGAGACCCAGTACTTC; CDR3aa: CASSLIGAAETQYF
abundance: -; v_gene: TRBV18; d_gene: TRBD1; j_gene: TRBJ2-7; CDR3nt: TGTGCCAGCGGCCAGGGGGCCTACGAGCAGTACTTC; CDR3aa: CASGQGAYEQYF
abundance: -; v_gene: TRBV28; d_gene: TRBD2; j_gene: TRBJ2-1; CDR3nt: TGTGCCAGCAGCTCCCTTATAGCGGGAAAAGACAATGAGCAGTTCTTC; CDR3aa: CASSSLIAGKDNEQFF
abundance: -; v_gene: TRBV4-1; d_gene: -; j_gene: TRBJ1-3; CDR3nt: TGCGCCAGCAGCTCCCCCCCCAAGGGCGCCGGAAACACCATATATTTT; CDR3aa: CASSSPPKGAGNTIYF
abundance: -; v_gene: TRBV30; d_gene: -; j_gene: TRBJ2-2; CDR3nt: TGTGCCTGGACCCGGCCAGGTACATGGAACACCGGGGAGCTGTTTTTT; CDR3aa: CAWTRPGTWNTGELFF
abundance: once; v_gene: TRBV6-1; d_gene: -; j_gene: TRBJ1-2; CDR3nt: TGTGCCAGCAGTGGCCGGGACGGGGGGCATGGCTACACCTTC; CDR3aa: CASSGRDGGHGYTF
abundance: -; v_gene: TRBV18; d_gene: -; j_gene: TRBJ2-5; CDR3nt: TGTGCCAGCTCACCACTGGCAGCTCAAGAGACCCAGTACTTC; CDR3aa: CASSPLAAQETQYF
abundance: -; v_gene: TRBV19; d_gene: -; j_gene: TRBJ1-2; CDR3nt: TGTGCCAGTAGAGGAGGGGCCGCCTACTATGGCTACACCTTC; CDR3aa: CASRGGAAYYGYTF
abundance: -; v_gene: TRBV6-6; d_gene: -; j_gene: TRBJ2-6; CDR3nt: TGTGCCAGCAGTTACTCCCCAGGGGCCAACGTCCTGACTTTC; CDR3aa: CASSYSPGANVLTF
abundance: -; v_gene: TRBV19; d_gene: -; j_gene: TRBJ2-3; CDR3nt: TGTGCCAGTAGCCCTAGGACAGCCAGCACAGATACGCAGTATTTT; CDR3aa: CASSPRTASTDTQYF
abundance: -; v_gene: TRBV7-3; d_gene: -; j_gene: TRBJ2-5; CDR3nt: TGTGCCAGCAGCTCACGGGGCGGACCCGGCGAGACCCAGTACTTC; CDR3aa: CASSSRGGPGETQYF
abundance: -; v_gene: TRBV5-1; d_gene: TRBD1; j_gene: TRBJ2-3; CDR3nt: TGCGCCAGCAGCTTGCGACAGGGGATGGGCACAGATACGCAGTATTTT; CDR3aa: CASSLRQGMGTDTQYF
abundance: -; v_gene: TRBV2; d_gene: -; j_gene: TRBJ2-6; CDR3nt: TGTGCCAGCAGTACAGGGTTCTCTGGGGCCAACGTCCTGACTTTC; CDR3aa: CASSTGFSGANVLTF
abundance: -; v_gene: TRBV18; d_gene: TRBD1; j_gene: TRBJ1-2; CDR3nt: TGTGCCAGCTCCCCCGACAGGGGGGTTAGCTATGGCTACACCTTC; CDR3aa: CASSPDRGVSYGYTF
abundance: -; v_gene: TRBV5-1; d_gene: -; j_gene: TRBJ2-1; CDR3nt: TGCGCCAGCAGCTGGACCTTCGATGAGCAGTTCTTC; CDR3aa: CASSWTFDEQFF
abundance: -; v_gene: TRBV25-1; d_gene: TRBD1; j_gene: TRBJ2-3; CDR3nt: TGTGCCAGCAGTGGCTGGACAGGGAGCACAGATACGCAGTATTTT; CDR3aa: CASSGWTGSTDTQYF
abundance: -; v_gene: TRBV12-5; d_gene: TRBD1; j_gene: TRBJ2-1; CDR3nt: TGTGCTAGTGGTTTGGCACAGGGGGGACAGGGGTTGAATGAGCAGTTCTTC; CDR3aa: CASGLAQGGQGLNEQFF
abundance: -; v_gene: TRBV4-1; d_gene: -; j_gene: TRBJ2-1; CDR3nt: TGCGCCAGCAGCCAGAGAGCGGCAAGCTCCTACAATGAGCAGTTCTTC; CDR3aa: CASSQRAASSYNEQFF
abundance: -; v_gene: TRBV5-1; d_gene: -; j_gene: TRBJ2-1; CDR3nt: TGCGCCAGCAGTTTACAAGACCCCCGATTATACAATGAGCAGTTCTTC; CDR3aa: CASSLQDPRLYNEQFF